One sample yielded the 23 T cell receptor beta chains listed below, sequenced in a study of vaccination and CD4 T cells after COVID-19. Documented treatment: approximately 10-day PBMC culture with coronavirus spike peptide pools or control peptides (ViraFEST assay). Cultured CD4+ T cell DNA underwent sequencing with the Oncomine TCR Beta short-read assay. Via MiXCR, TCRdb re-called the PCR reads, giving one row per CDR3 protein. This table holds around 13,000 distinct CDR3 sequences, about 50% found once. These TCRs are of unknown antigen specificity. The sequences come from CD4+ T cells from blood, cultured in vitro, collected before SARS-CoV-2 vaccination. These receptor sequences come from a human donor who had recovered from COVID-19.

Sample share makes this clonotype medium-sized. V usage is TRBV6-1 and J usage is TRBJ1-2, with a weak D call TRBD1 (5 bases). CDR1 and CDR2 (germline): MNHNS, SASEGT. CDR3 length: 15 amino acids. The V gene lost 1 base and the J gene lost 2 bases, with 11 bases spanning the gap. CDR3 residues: CASSEEQGENYGYTF. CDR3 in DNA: TGTGCCAGCAGTGAAGAGCAGGGCGAGAACTATGGCTACACCTTC.

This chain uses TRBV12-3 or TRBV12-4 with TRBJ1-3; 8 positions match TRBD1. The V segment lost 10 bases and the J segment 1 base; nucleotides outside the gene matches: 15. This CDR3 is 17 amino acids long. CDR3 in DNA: TGTGCCACGGACAGGGCAATAGGGTATTCGTCTGGAAACACCATATATTTT. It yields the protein CATDRAIGYSSGNTIYF.

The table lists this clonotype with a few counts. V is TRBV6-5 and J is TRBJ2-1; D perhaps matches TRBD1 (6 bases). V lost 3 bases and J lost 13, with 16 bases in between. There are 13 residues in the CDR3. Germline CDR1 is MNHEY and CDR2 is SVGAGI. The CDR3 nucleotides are TGTGCCAGCAGTTATAGCACCTACAGGGAACAGTTCTTC. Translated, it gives CASSYSTYREQFF.

As DNA, the CDR3 is TGTGCCAGCAGTTACGCTTCGGACAGGTCTGGCTACACCTTC. It translates to CASSYASDRSGYTF. The chain carries TRBV6-2 or TRBV6-3 and TRBJ1-2; 7 bases are a match to TRBD1. Unmatched junction bases numbered 7, after V lost 2 bases and J lost 7 bases. The CDR3 runs to 14 residues. The germline CDR1 and CDR2 sequences are MNHEY and SVGEGT.

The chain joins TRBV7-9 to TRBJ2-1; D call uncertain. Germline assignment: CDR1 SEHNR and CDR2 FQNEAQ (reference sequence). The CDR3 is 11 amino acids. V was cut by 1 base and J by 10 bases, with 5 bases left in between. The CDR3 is CASSLEIEQFF. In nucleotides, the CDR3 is TGTGCCAGCAGCTTAGAGATAGAGCAGTTCTTC.

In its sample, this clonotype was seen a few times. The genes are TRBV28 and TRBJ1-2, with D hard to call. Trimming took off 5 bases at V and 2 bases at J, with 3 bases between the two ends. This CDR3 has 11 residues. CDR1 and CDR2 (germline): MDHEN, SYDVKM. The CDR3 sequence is CASSQNYGYTF. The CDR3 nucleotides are TGTGCCAGCAGTCAGAACTATGGCTACACCTTC.

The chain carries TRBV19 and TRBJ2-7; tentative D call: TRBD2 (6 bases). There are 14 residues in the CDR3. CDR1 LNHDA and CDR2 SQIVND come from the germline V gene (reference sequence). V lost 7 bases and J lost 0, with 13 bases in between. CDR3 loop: CASTQTSASYEQYF. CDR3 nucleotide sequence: TGTGCCAGTACCCAGACTAGTGCCTCCTACGAGCAGTACTTC.

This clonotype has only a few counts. DNA for the CDR3: TGCAGTGCTCTCGACCGCAGACTAGCGAGTTCCTACGAGCAGTACTTC. As protein: CSALDRRLASSYEQYF. The chain uses TRBV20-1 and TRBJ2-7, with 8 bases that match TRBD2. Per the germline V gene, CDR1 is DFQATT and CDR2 is SNEGSKA (reference sequence). There are 16 residues in the CDR3. The V and J ends lost 5 bases and 1 base, in that order; junction bases with no gene match: 13.

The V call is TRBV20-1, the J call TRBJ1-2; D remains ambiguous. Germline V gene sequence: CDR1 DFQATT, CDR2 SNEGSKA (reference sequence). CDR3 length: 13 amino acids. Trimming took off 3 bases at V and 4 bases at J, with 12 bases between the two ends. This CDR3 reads CSASVEGGYGYTF. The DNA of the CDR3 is TGCAGTGCTAGTGTGGAGGGAGGCTATGGCTACACCTTC.

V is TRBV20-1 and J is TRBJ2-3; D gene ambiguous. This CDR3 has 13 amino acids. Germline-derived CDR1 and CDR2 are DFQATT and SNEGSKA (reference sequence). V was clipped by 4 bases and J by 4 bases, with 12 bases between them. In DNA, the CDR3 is TGCAGTGCTACCGAAGGAAGCCCAGATACGCAGTATTTT. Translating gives CSATEGSPDTQYF.

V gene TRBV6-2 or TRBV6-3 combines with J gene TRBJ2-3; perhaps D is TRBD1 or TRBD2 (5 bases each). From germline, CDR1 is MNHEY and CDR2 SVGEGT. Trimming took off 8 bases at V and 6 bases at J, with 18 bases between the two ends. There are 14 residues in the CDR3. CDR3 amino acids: CASLKGERMDTQYF. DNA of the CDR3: TGTGCCAGCCTGAAAGGGGAGCGGATGGATACGCAGTATTTT.

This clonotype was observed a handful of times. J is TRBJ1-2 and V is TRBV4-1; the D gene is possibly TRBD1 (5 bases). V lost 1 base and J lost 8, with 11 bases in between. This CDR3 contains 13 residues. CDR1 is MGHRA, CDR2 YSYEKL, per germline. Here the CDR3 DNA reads TGCGCCAGCAGCCAAGGGGAGTGGGGCGGCTACACCTTC. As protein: CASSQGEWGGYTF.

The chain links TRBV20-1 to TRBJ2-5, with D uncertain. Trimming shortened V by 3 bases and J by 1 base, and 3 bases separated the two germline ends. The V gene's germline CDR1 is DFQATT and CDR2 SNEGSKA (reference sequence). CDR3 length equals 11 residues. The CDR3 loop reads CSASTQETQYF. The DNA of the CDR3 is TGCAGTGCTAGCACCCAAGAGACCCAGTACTTC.

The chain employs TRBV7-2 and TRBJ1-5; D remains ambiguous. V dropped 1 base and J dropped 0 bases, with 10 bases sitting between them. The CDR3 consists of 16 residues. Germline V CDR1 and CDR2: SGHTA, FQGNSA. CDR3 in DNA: TGTGCCAGCAGCTTAGTTGCAGGCCATAGCAATCAGCCCCAGCATTTT. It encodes CASSLVAGHSNQPQHF.

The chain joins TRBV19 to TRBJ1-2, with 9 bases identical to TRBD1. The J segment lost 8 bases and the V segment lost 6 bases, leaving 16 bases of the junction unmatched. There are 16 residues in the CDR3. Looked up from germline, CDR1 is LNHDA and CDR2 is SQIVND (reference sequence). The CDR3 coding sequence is TGTGCCAGTAGCCCAGGCCCTTGGACAGGGGCTGGAGGCTACACCTTC. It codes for CASSPGPWTGAGGYTF.

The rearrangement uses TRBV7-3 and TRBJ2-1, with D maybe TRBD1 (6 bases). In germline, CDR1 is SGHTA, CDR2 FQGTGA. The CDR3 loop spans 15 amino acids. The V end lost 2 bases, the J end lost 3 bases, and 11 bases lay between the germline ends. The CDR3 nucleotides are TGTGCCAGCAGCTTAGAGGCAGGGGTCTACAATGAGCAGTTCTTC. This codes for CASSLEAGVYNEQFF.

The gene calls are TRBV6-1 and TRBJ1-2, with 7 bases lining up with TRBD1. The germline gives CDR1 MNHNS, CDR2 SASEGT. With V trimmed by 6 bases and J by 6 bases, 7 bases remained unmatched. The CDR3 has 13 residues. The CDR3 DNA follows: TGTGCCAGCAGCCGGGAGACAGGGAATGGCTACACCTTC. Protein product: CASSRETGNGYTF.

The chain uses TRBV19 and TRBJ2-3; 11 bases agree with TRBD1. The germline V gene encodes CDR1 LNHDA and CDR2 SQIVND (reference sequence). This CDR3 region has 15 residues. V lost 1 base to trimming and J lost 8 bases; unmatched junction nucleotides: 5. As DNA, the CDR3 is TGTGCCAGTAGTATAGGGGGACAGGGGGTTGGTACGCAGTATTTT. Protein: CASSIGGQGVGTQYF.

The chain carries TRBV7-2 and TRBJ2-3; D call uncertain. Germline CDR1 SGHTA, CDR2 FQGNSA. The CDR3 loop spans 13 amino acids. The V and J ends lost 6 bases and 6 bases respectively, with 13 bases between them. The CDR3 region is CASSYRVRDTQYF. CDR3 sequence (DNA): TGTGCCAGCAGTTACCGGGTTAGGGATACGCAGTATTTT.

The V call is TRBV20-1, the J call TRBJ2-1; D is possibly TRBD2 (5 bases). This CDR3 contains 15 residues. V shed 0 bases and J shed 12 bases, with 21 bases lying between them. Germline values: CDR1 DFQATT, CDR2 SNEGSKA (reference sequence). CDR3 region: CSARDLRERLGGQFF. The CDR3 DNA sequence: TGCAGTGCTAGAGATCTAAGGGAGAGGCTGGGCGGGCAGTTCTTC.

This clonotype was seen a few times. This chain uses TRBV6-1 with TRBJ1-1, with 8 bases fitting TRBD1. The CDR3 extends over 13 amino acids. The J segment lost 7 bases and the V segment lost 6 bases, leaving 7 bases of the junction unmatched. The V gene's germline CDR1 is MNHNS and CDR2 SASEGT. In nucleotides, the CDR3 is TGTGCCAGCAGGGAGACAGGGGTCATTGAAGCTTTCTTT. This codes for CASRETGVIEAFF.

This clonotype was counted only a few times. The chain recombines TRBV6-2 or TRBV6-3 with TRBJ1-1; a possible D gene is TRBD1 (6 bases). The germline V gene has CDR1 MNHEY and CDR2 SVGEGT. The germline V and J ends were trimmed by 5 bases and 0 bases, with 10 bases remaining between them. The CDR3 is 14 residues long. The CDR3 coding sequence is TGTGCCAGCAGTACAACAGGGATGAACACTGAAGCTTTCTTT. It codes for CASSTTGMNTEAFF.

The CDR3 loop is CASGLVANEQFF. CDR3 DNA: TGCGCCAGCGGACTAGTCGCGAATGAGCAGTTCTTC. This rearrangement joins TRBV5-1 to TRBJ2-1, with 7 positions matching TRBD2. V lost 7 bases and J lost 7; bases outside the gene matches: 5. The CDR3 covers 12 residues. The germline CDR1 and CDR2 sequences are SGHRS and YFSETQ.